This T cell receptor beta chain was sequenced for a study of blood T cell repertoires in COVID-19. Here immunoSEQ multiplex PCR was the method, and the copy in TCRdb shows in-frame clones only, minus some. The table lists under 350,000 clones, approximately 86% of them singletons. The germline gives CDR1 LGHDT, CDR2 YNNKEL (reference sequence). V lost 11 bases and J lost 3; bases outside the gene matches: 17. This CDR3 is 16 amino acids long. The table lists this clone with a few counts. This chain uses TRBV3-1 (or the pseudogene TRBV3-2) with TRBJ2-5, with 8 positions matching TRBD1. The sequence derives from a woman in her forties with acute COVID-19. The sequenced sample was PBMCs or T cells enriched from blood (not recorded which). For the CDR3, the DNA is TGTGCCCCTCAAAGGCCGGGGACAGGCAAGAAAGAGACCCAGTACTTC. Translating gives CAPQRPGTGKKETQYF.